This passage covers 13 T cell receptor beta chains from one sample sequenced in a study of T cells in Graves' hyperthyroidism and ophthalmopathy. The source material, RNA transcripts, was used to amplify TCR beta CDR3 regions. Primed by the HTBI set, a first-round RT-PCR was run on the TCR CDR3. From the multiplex PCR reads, TCRdb called clonotypes with MiXCR, one entry per CDR3 protein. The profile shows a few hundred thousand distinct CDR3 sequences, roughly 14% of them singletons. Source material: blood. All receptors come from a woman under 40 with Graves' ophthalmopathy.

This clonotype appeared a few times. V and J are TRBV24-1 and TRBJ1-5; TRBD1 is a possible D gene (5 bases). CDR1 KGHDR and CDR2 SFDVKD come from the germline V gene. CDR3 length equals 17 residues. Deletions cut 4 bases from V and 0 bases from J, with 15 bases between. The DNA for the CDR3 is TGTGCCACCAGTGAAACTTCGGGGCGGTATAGCAATCAGCCCCAGCATTTT. Translation: CATSETSGRYSNQPQHF.

This clonotype was counted a few times. A much larger clone lies one base from this, so it may be a read error. The rearrangement uses TRBV2 and TRBJ1-5; D is ambiguous. This CDR3 region has 15 residues. Trimming removed 7 bases from V and 2 bases from J, with 15 bases in between. The germline V gene has CDR1 SNHLY and CDR2 FYNNEI. The CDR3 coding sequence is TGTGCCAGCACCAGCCAAGGGAGAGGCAATCAGCCCCAGCATTTT. It encodes CASTSQGRGNQPQHF.

This clonotype showed up many times. The chain couples TRBV28 to TRBJ1-2; D remains ambiguous. Germline CDR1 MDHEN, CDR2 SYDVKM. The CDR3 is 12 residues long. Trimming shortened V by 3 bases and J by 4 bases, and 6 bases separated the two germline ends. The CDR3 reads CASSFRSYGYTF. CDR3 bases: TGTGCCAGCAGTTTCCGCAGCTATGGCTACACCTTC.

This clonotype was counted ten times or more. The chain has TRBV30 and TRBJ1-2; a possible D gene is TRBD1 (6 bases). Deletions cut 4 bases from V and 4 bases from J, with 13 bases between. The CDR3 consists of 13 residues. Looked up from germline, CDR1 is GTSNPN and CDR2 is SVGIG (reference sequence). Here the CDR3 reads CAWTRGPGYGYTF. The CDR3 nucleotides read TGTGCCTGGACCCGGGGGCCTGGCTATGGCTACACCTTC.

This clonotype was counted only a few times. The CDR3: CASSERQGTILDEQFF. Written as DNA, the CDR3 is TGCGCCAGCAGTGAGAGACAGGGAACGATTCTCGATGAGCAGTTCTTC. This chain uses TRBV10-1 with TRBJ2-1; TRBD1 matches 7 bases. V lost 2 bases, J lost 8 bases, and 12 bases stayed unmatched. The CDR3 has 16 residues. Germline V gene data show CDR1 as WNHNN and CDR2 as SYGVQD (reference sequence).

This clonotype came up a few times. V usage is TRBV19 and J usage is TRBJ2-7; 7 positions match TRBD1. Losses at the gene ends were 4 bases for V and 7 bases for J; bases not matched to a gene: 7. The V gene's germline CDR1 is LNHDA and CDR2 SQIVND (reference sequence). The length of the CDR3 is 13 residues. CDR3 coding DNA: TGTGCCAGTAGTACTTACAGGGGTGAGGAGCAGTACTTC. Translation: CASSTYRGEEQYF.

This clonotype is a singleton in its sample. Given a much more abundant clone one base away, this may be a read error. J is TRBJ1-1 and V is TRBV5-5; D is unclear. V was pared by 6 bases and J by 0 bases, with 15 bases between. The CDR3 loop spans 15 amino acids. Germline V gives CDR1 SGHKS, CDR2 YYEKEE (reference sequence). This chain's CDR3 is CASKKPGAMNTEAFF. CDR3 in DNA: TGTGCCAGCAAAAAACCCGGAGCCATGAACACTGAAGCTTTCTTT.

The chain uses TRBV19 and TRBJ1-5, with TRBD1 as a possible D gene (5 bases). The germline V and J ends were trimmed by 6 bases and 5 bases, with 23 bases remaining between them. Germline CDR1 reads LNHDA; CDR2 reads SQIVND (reference sequence). CDR3 length equals 17 residues. DNA for the CDR3: TGTGCCAGTAGCAGGCGGGGCGGGGTAGGCAATTATCAGCCCCAGCATTTT. Protein product: CASSRRGGVGNYQPQHF.

The sample holds many counts of this clonotype. V usage is TRBV28 and J usage is TRBJ1-1, with D unresolved. The V gene's germline CDR1 is MDHEN and CDR2 SYDVKM. CDR3 length: 14 amino acids. The V and J ends lost 6 bases and 1 base respectively, with 12 bases between them. DNA for the CDR3: TGTGCCAGCAGCGCCTTACAGAGGAACACTGAAGCTTTCTTT. Encoded protein: CASSALQRNTEAFF.

This clonotype was recorded many times. The chain combines TRBV24-1 with TRBJ1-2, with 7 nucleotides matching TRBD1. CDR1 is KGHDR, CDR2 SFDVKD, per germline. Unmatched junction bases numbered 0, after V lost 5 bases and J lost 1 base. CDR3 length: 13 residues. The DNA for the CDR3 is TGTGCCACCAGTGGGGACAGTAACTATGGCTACACCTTC. Translated, it gives CATSGDSNYGYTF.

The chain combines TRBV4-2 with TRBJ1-5; the match to TRBD1 covers 8 bases. CDR3 size: 14 residues. The junction had 3 bases not matched to a gene; V was cut back by 0 bases and J by 8 bases. Germline loops: CDR1 LGHNA, CDR2 YNFKEQ. CDR3 DNA sequence: TGTGCCAGCAGCCAAGATTACAGGGGGAAGCCCCAGCATTTT. This codes for CASSQDYRGKPQHF.

Notes on this clonotype: A much larger clone differs from this one at a single base, so this may be a read error. This chain joins TRBV7-6 and TRBJ2-1; D possibly corresponds to TRBD2 (5 bases). Looked up from germline, CDR1 is SGHVS and CDR2 is FNYEAQ. This CDR3 contains 16 residues. CDR3 in amino acids: CASSPRVAQSMDEQCF. The CDR3 DNA reads as TGTGCCAGCAGCCCCCGGGTAGCGCAGTCTATGGATGAGCAGTGCTTC.

This clonotype has a count of ten or more. The chain uses TRBV25-1 and TRBJ2-3, with a possible D match to TRBD1 (6 bases). Trimming left V 2 bases short and J 3 bases short, with 12 bases between. The CDR3 covers 15 residues. The germline CDR1 and CDR2 sequences are MGHDK and SYGVNS. CDR3 nucleotide sequence: TGTGCCAGCAGTGAACAGGGGATCTATACAGATACGCAGTATTTT. Protein sequence: CASSEQGIYTDTQYF.